This TCR beta chain is drawn from a study of blood T cell repertoires in COVID-19. Study context: Collection of acute and convalescent COVID-19 samples took place in the United States, Italy and Spain. PBMCs, B-cell-depleted T cells, or T cells provided the cDNA or gDNA that made up the material.

The participants were between roughly 18 and 100 years old and came from some 23 US areas. Trimming left V 3 bases short and J 2 bases short, with 10 bases between. CDR1 SNHLY and CDR2 FYNNEI come from the germline V gene. This CDR3 comprises 14 residues. Measured with immunoSEQ multiplex PCR; TCRdb has only the in-frame clones, and not every one. The sample has about 270,000 clones, 70% to 90% seen once. What was sequenced was PBMCs or T cells enriched from blood (not recorded which). The sequence was obtained from a young woman with acute COVID-19. This chain joins TRBV2 and TRBJ1-1; TRBD1 is a possible D gene (5 bases). CDR3 residues: CASSDGQGNTEAFF. CDR3 sequence (DNA): TGTGCCAGCAGTGATGGCCAGGGTAACACTGAAGCTTTCTTT.